Shown below are 8 T cell receptor beta chains from a single sample sequenced in a study of cytomegalovirus exposure and HLA in healthy donors. The study ran its PCR with 60 Vbeta and 13 Jbeta primers. Produced via immunoSEQ multiplex PCR; TCRdb's table is partial and in-frame only. Here the sample spans about 110,000 clones, over 70% being singletons. The sequencing input was PBMCs. These TCRs come from a woman aged 40 to 50 in good health and CMV-seropositive.

For this clone: A read error may produce the germline difference seen at one junction end. This chain connects TRBV4-3 to TRBJ1-1; D is unresolved. Germline CDR1 LGHNA, CDR2 YSLEER. CDR3 size: 15 residues. The CDR3 DNA follows: TGCGCCAGCAGCCAAGCGGGAGACATGAACACTAAAGCTTTCTTT. This encodes CASSQAGDMNTKAFF.

This clone was detected a few times. This rearrangement joins TRBV4-2 to TRBJ2-7, with D unresolved. CDR3 length: 14 amino acids. V was cut by 5 bases and J by 0 bases, with 11 bases left in between. Germline CDR1 and CDR2: LGHNA and YNFKEQ. CDR3 nucleotides: TGTGCCAGCAGCTCAATAGCCGTCTCCTACGAGCAGTACTTC. It codes for CASSSIAVSYEQYF.

The chain couples TRBV5-1 to TRBJ1-1; 7 nucleotides line up with TRBD1. Germline CDR1 is SGHRS and CDR2 is YFSETQ. The V segment lost 4 bases and the J segment 3 bases; nucleotides outside the gene matches: 6. This CDR3 spans 14 amino acids. CDR3 nucleotide sequence: TGCGCCAGCAGCGCAGGGACAGCTGACACTGAAGCTTTCTTT. Residues: CASSAGTADTEAFF. The full variable domain, in which reference TRBV5-1 and TRBJ1-1 provide the parts outside the CDR3, is KAGVTQTPRYLIKTRGQQVTLSCSPISGHRSVSWYQQTPGQGLQFLFEYFSETQRNKGNFPGRFSGRQFSNSRSEMNVSTLELGDSALYLCASSAGTADTEAFFGQGTRLTVV.

The chain is built from TRBV7-9 and TRBJ1-4; no definite D call. The V and J ends lost 1 base and 10 bases respectively, with 16 bases between them. The CDR3 runs 15 residues. Germline-derived CDR1 and CDR2 are SEHNR and FQNEAQ (reference sequence). CDR3 sequence: CASSLDGSLSGKLFF. CDR3 nucleotide sequence: TGTGCCAGCAGCTTAGACGGTTCTCTCTCGGGAAAACTGTTTTTT.

The V gene is TRBV6-5, the J gene TRBJ2-1, with TRBD2 matching over 13 bases. The CDR3 length is 14 residues. Germline CDR1 reads MNHEY; CDR2 reads SVGAGI. The trim removed 6 bases at V and 15 bases at J, leaving 11 bases unmatched. CDR3 residues: CASSPGTSGVWRFF. CDR3 nucleotide sequence: TGTGCCAGCAGCCCCGGGACTAGCGGGGTTTGGAGGTTCTTC.

This clone was recorded only once. The chain links TRBV6-5 to TRBJ1-2; D is perhaps TRBD1 (6 bases). V was shortened by 6 bases and J by 2 bases, with 16 bases between the two germline ends. Germline assignment: CDR1 MNHEY and CDR2 SVGAGI. This CDR3 comprises 15 residues. DNA for the CDR3: TGTGCCAGCAGACGAGGGGGGGCTAGCAACTATGGCTACACCTTC. Encoded protein: CASRRGGASNYGYTF.

The V call is TRBV14, the J call TRBJ2-3, with D possibly TRBD2 on 5 matching bases. The CDR3 spans 17 residues. The V gene's germline CDR1 is SGHDN and CDR2 FVKESK. V was cut by 0 bases and J by 1 base, with 14 bases left in between. CDR3: CASSQEYRGYGTDTQYF. CDR3 nucleotide sequence: TGTGCCAGCAGCCAAGAGTATCGAGGGTATGGCACAGATACGCAGTATTTT.

V gene TRBV11-3 combines with J gene TRBJ2-1; 7 bases line up with TRBD2. CDR1 is SGHNT, CDR2 YENEEA, per germline. J lost 0 bases, V lost 2 bases, and 4 bases had no gene match. This CDR3 comprises 16 residues. Written as DNA, the CDR3 is TGTGCCAGCAGCTTAAGAGCGGGACGCTCCTACAATGAGCAGTTCTTC. Residues: CASSLRAGRSYNEQFF.